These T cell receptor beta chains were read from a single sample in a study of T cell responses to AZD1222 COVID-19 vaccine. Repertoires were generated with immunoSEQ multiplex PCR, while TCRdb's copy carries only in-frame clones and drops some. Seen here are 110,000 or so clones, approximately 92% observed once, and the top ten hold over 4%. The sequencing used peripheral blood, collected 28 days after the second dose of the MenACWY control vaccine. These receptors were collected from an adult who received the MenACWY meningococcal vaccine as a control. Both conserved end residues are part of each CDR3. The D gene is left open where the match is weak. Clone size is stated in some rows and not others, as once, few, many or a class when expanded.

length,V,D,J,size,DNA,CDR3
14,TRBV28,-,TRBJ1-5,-,TGTGCCACCCTGTATCCCAATAGCAATCAGCCCCAGCATTTT,CATLYPNSNQPQHF
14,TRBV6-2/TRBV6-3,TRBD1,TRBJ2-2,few,TGTGCCAGCAGTCCGGGACAGCACACCGGGGAGCTGTTTTTT,CASSPGQHTGELFF
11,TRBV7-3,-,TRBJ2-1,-,TGTGCCAGCAGCCCTAGGAGGGAGCAGTTCTTC,CASSPRREQFF
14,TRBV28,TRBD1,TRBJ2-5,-,TGTGCCAGCAGGGCGACGGGACAGTTAGAGACCCAGTACTTC,CASRATGQLETQYF
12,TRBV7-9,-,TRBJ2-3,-,TGTGCCAGCAGCTCCTCAGGAGGTACGCAGTATTTT,CASSSSGGTQYF
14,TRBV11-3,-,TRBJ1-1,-,TGTGCCAGCAGCTCAGGGAGAGGGAACACTGAAGCTTTCTTT,CASSSGRGNTEAFF
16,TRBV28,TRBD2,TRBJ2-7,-,TGTGCCAGCAGTGCTCGATCCGGGACTATCTCCTACGAGCAGTACTTC,CASSARSGTISYEQYF
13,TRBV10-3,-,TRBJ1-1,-,TGTGCCATCAGTGAGTTGCCTGGCGATGAAGCTTTCTTT,CAISELPGDEAFF
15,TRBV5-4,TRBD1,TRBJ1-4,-,TGTGCCAGCAGCTCCCGGGACAGGGTAAATGAAAAACTGTTTTTT,CASSSRDRVNEKLFF
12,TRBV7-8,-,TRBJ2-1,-,TGTGCCAGCAGCTTAGATGGAGATGAGCAGTTCTTC,CASSLDGDEQFF
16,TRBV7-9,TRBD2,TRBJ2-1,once,TGTGCCAGCGGGCTGGCTGGACTAGCGAAATACAATGAGCAGTTCTTC,CASGLAGLAKYNEQFF
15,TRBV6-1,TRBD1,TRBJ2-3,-,TGTGCCAGCAGTGAAAGGGGACAGGGCACAGATACGCAGTATTTT,CASSERGQGTDTQYF
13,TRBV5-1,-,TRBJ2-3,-,TGCGCCAGCAGATTCGAAAGCACAGATACGCAGTATTTT,CASRFESTDTQYF
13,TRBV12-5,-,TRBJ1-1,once,TGTGCTAGTGGCACAGGGATGAACACTGAAGCTTTCTTT,CASGTGMNTEAFF
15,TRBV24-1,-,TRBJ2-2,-,TGTGCCACCAGTTTCGGGACTTCGAACACCGGGGAGCTGTTTTTT,CATSFGTSNTGELFF
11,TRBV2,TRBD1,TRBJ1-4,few,TGTGCCAGCGGACAGGATGAAAAACTGTTTTTT,CASGQDEKLFF
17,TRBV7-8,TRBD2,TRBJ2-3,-,TGTGCCAGCAGCTCCGGACTAGCGGGAGGCCCTTGGGATACGCAGTATTTT,CASSSGLAGGPWDTQYF
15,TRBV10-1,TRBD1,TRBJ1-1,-,TGCGCCATCGGTTCCGGGACAGGGACGAACACTGAAGCTTTCTTT,CAIGSGTGTNTEAFF